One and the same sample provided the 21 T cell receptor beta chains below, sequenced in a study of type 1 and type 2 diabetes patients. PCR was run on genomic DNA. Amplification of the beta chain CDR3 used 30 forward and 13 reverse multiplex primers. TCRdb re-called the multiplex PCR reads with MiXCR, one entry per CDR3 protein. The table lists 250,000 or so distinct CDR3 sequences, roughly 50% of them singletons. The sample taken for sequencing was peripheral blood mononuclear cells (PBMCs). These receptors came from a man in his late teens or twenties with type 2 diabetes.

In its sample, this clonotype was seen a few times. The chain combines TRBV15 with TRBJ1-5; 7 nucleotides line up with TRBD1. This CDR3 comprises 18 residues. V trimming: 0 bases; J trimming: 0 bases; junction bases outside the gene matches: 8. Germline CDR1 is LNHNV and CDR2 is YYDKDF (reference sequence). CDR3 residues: CATSRDRGTAVSNQPQHF. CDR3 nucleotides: TGTGCCACCAGCAGAGACCGGGGGACAGCTGTTAGCAATCAGCCCCAGCATTTT.

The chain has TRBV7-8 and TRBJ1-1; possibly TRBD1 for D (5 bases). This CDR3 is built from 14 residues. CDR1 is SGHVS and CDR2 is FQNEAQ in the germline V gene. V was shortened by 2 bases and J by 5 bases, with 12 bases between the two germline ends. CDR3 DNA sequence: TGTGCCAGCAGCTTACTTCAGGGTTATACTGAAGCTTTCTTT. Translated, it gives CASSLLQGYTEAFF.

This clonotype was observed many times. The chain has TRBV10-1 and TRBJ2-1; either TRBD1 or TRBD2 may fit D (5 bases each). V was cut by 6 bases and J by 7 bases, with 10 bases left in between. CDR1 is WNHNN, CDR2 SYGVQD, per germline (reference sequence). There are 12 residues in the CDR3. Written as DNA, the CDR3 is TGCGCCAGCAGCTCCAGGGAGAATGAGCAGTTCTTC. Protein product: CASSSRENEQFF.

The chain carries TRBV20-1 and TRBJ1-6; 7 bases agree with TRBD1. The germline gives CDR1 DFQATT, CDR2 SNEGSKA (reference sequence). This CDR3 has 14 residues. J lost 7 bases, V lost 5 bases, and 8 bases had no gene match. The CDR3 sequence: CSAVPTGRNSPLHF. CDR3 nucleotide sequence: TGCAGTGCTGTTCCGACAGGGCGAAATTCACCCCTCCACTTT.

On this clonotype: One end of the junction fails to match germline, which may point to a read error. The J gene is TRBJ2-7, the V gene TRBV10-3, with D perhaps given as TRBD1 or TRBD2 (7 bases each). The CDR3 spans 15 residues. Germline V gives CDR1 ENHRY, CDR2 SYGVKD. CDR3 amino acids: CASSDRAGATYEQYF. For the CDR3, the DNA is TGTGCCAGCAGTGACAGGGCGGGAGCTACCTACGAGCAGTACTTC.

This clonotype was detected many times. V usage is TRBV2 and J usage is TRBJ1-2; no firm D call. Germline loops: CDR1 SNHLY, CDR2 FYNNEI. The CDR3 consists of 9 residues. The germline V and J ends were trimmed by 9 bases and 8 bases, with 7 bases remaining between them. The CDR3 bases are TGTGCCAGTTCAGAAGGCTACACCTTC. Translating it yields CASSEGYTF. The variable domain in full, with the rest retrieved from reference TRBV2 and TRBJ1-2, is EPEVTQTPSHQVTQMGQEVILRCVPISNHLYFYWYRQILGQKVEFLVSFYNNEISEKSEIFDDQFSVERPDGSNFTLKIRSTKLEDSAMYFCASSEGYTFGSGTRLTVV.

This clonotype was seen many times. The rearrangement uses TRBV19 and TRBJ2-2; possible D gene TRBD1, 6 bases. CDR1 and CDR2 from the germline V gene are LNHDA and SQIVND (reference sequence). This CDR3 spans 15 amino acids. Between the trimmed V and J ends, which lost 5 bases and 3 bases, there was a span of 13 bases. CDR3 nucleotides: TGTGCCAGTAGTTTTAGGACAGACTACACCGGGGAGCTGTTTTTT. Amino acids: CASSFRTDYTGELFF.

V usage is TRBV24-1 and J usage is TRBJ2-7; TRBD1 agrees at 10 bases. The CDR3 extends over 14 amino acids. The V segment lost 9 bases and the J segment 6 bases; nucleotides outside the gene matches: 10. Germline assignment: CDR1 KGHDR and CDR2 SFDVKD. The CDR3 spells CATQAGTGEGEQYF. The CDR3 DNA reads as TGTGCCACCCAAGCCGGGACAGGGGAGGGCGAGCAGTACTTC.

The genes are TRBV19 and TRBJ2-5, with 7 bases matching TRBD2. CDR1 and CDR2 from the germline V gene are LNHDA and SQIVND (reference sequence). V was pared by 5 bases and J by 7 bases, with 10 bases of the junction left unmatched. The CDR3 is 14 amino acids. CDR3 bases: TGTGCCAGTAGTGCACGGGGGGAAACTTTGACCCAGTACTTC. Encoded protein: CASSARGETLTQYF.

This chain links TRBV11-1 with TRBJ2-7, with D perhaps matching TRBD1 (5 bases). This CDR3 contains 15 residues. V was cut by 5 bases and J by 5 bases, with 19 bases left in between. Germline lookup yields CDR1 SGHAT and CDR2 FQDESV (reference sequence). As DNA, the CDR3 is TGTGCCAGCAGCCTAACCAGGGTAGGCGAGAACGAGCAGTACTTC. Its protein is CASSLTRVGENEQYF.

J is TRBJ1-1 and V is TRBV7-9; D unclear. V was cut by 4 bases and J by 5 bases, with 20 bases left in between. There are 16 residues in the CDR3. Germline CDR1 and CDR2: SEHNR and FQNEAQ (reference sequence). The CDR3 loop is CASSSERLRMRTEAFF. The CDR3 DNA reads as TGTGCCAGCAGCTCCGAAAGACTCCGAATGAGGACTGAAGCTTTCTTT.

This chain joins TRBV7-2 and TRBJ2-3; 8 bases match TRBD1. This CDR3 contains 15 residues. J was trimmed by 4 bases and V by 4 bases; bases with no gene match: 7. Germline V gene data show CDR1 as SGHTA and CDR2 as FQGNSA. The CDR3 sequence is CASSSQGARPDTQYF. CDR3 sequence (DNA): TGTGCCAGCAGCTCCCAGGGGGCGCGTCCAGATACGCAGTATTTT.

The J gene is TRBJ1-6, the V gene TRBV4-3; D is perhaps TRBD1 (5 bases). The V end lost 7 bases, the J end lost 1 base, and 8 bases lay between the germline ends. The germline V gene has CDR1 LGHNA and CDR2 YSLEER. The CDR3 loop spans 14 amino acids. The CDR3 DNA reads TGCGCCAGCAATAGGGGTTCCTATAATTCACCCCTCCACTTT. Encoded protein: CASNRGSYNSPLHF.

CDR3 nucleotide sequence: TGTGCCAGCAGCAATAAAAGACTAGCGGGAGTCCACGAGCAGTTCTTC. Translating gives CASSNKRLAGVHEQFF. V gene TRBV7-9 combines with J gene TRBJ2-1, with 12 bases lining up with TRBD2. The CDR3 totals 16 residues. CDR1 SEHNR and CDR2 FQNEAQ come from the germline V gene (reference sequence). Unmatched junction bases numbered 12, after V lost 5 bases and J lost 10 bases.

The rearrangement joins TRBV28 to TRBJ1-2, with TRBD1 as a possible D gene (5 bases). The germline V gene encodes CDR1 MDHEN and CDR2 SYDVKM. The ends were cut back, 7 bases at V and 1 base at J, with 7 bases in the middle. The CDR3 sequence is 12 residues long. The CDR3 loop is CASKGLNYGYTF. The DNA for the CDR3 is TGTGCCAGCAAGGGACTTAACTATGGCTACACCTTC.

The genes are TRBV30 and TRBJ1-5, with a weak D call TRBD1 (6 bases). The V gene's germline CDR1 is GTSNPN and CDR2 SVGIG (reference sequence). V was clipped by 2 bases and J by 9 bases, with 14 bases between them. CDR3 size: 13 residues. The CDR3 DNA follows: TGTGCCTGGAGTTCGGGGGGCGGACGGCCCCAGCATTTT. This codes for CAWSSGGGRPQHF.

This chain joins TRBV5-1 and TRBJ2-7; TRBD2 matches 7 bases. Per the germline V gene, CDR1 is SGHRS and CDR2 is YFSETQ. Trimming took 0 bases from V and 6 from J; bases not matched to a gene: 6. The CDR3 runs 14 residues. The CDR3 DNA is TGCGCCAGCAGCTTGGGTGGCGGGAGATCCGAGCAGTACTTC. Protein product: CASSLGGGRSEQYF. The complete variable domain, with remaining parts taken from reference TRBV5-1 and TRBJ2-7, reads KAGVTQTPRYLIKTRGQQVTLSCSPISGHRSVSWYQQTPGQGLQFLFEYFSETQRNKGNFPGRFSGRQFSNSRSEMNVSTLELGDSALYLCASSLGGGRSEQYFGPGTRLTVT.

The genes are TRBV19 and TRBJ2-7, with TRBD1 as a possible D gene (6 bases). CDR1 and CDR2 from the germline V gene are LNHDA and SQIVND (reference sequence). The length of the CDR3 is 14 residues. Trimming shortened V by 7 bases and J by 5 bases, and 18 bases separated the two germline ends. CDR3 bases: TGTGCCAGTATAATACAGGGTTTTGTGGACGAGCAGTACTTC. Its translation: CASIIQGFVDEQYF.

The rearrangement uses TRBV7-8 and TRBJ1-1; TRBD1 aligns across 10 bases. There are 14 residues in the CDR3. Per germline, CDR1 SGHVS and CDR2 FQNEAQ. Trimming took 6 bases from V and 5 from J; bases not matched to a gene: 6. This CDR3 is CASRDRTGGTEAFF. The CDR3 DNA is TGTGCCAGCAGGGATAGGACAGGGGGAACTGAAGCTTTCTTT.

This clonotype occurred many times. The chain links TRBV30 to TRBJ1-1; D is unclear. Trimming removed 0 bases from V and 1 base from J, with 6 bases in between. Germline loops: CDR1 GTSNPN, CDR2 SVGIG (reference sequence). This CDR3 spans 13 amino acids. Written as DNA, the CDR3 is TGTGCCTGGAGTGTACTAAGGAACACTGAAGCTTTCTTT. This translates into CAWSVLRNTEAFF.

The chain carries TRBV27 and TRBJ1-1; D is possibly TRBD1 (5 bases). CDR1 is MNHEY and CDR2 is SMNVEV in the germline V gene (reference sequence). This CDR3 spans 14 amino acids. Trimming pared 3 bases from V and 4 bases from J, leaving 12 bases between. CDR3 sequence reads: CASSLGPPGTEAFF. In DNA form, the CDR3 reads TGTGCCAGCAGTTTGGGACCCCCCGGCACTGAAGCTTTCTTT.